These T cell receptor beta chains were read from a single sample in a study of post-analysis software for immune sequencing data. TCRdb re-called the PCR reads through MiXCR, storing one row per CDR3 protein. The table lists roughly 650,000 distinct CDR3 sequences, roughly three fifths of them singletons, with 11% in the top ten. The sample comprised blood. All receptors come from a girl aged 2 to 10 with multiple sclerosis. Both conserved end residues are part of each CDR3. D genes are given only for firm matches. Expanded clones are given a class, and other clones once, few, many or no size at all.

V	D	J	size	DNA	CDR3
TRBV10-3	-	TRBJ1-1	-	TGTGCCATCAGCGCAGGGCAGATGAACACTGAAGCTTTCTTT	CAISAGQMNTEAFF
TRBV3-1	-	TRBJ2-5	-	TGTGCCAGCAGCCCCGGGGAGACCTGGGAGACCCAGTACTTC	CASSPGETWETQYF
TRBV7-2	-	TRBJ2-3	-	TGTGCCAGCAGCCGCTATACTAGCACAGATACGCAGTATTTT	CASSRYTSTDTQYF
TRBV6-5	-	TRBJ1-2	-	TGTGCCAGCAGGGGCTTCCAGGAGTTCTATGGCTACACCTTC	CASRGFQEFYGYTF
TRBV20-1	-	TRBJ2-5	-	TGCAGTGCTAGAGAGGGATTCCAAGAGACCCAGTACTTC	CSAREGFQETQYF
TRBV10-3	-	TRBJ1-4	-	TGTGCCATCAGTGAGTCCGCGGCTCGGTATGAAAAACTGTTTTTT	CAISESAARYEKLFF
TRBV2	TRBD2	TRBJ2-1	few	TGTGCCAGCAGAGAAGGACTAGCGGGGGTGTACAATGAGCAGTTCTTC	CASREGLAGVYNEQFF
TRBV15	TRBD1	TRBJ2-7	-	TGTGCCACCAGCACCGTCGGGACAGGCCACTACGAGCAGTACTTC	CATSTVGTGHYEQYF
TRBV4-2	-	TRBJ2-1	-	TGTGCCAGCAGCCAAGAAATGGGAGTAGCGCCCTCCTTGGAGTTCTTC	CASSQEMGVAPSLEFF
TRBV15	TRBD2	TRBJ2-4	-	TGTGCCACCAGCAGACCGGAGCGGGGGGACATTAAAAACATTCAGTACTTC	CATSRPERGDIKNIQYF
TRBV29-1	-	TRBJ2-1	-	TGCAGCGTTGAAGCGTCGGAGGCCTACAATGAGCAGTTCTTC	CSVEASEAYNEQFF
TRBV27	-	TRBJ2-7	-	TGTGCCAGCAGTTTTTTCAGGTTCGGGGACGAGCAGTACTTC	CASSFFRFGDEQYF
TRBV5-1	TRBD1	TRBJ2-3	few	TGCGCCAGCAGCTTAGAGGCCGGGACAGGGGCGCTCACAGATACGCAGTATTTT	CASSLEAGTGALTDTQYF
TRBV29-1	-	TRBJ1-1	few	TGCAGCGTTACGACAGGACTTTACACTGAAGCTTTCTTT	CSVTTGLYTEAFF
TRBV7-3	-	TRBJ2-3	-	TGTGCCAGCAGCCCCAGTGTGGGAGATACGCAGTATTTT	CASSPSVGDTQYF
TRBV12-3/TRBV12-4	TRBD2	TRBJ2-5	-	TGTGCCAGCACGCCCACCCTGACTAGCGGGGCGGGGGAGACCCAGTACTTC	CASTPTLTSGAGETQYF
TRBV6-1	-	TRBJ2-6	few	TGTGCCAGCAGTGAAAGGTTCTCTGGGGCCAACGTCCTGACTTTC	CASSERFSGANVLTF
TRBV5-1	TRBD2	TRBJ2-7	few	TGCGCCAGCAGCCACCGAACGAGGACTAGCGGGAATGTCTACGAGCAGTACTTC	CASSHRTRTSGNVYEQYF
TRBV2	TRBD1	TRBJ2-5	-	TGTGCCAGCAGAGAACCTGGGACAGGGGGCAGAGAGACCCAGTACTTC	CASREPGTGGRETQYF
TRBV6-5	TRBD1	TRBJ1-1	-	TGTGCCAGCAGTCCCGCCCTGGGACAGGGGGCCACTGAAGCTTTCTTT	CASSPALGQGATEAFF
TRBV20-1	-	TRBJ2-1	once	TGCAGTGCCCAGTGGGGCAACAGCTCCTACAATGAGCAGTTCTTC	CSAQWGNSSYNEQFF
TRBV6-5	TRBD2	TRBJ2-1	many	TGTGCCAGCAGTCCCCCCGGGACTAGCGGGAGCAATGAGCAGTTCTTC	CASSPPGTSGSNEQFF
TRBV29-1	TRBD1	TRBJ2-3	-	TGCAGCGCAAGGACAGGGGCTGAAGATACGCAGTATTTT	CSARTGAEDTQYF
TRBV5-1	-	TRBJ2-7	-	TGCGCCAGCAGAGGGCTGGGGAACCCCGACGAGCAGTACTTC	CASRGLGNPDEQYF
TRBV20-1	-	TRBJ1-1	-	TGCAGTGACCCACAGGGTGGAGGAACTGAAGATTTCTTT	CSDPQGGGTEDFF
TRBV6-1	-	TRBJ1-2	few	TGTGCCAGCAGTACAGGGACTAACTATGGCTACACCTTC	CASSTGTNYGYTF
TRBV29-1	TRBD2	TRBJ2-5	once	TGCAGCGTTGAAATAGCGGGAGAACCAGAGACCCAGTACTTC	CSVEIAGEPETQYF
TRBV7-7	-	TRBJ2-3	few	TGTGCTAGCAGCCTGGCCATCCCAGATACGCAGTATTTT	CASSLAIPDTQYF